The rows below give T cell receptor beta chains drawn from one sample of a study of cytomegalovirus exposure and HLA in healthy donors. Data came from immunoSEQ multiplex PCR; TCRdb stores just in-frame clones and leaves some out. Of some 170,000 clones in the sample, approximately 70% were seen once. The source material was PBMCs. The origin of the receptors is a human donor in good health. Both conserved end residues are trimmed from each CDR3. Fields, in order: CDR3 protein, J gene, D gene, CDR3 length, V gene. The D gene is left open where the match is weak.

CDR3: ASSLAGGGNTEAF
J: TRBJ1-1
D: NA
length: 13
V: TRBV5-4

CDR3: ASTKLAGETNEQF
J: TRBJ2-1
D: TRBD2
length: 13
V: TRBV19

CDR3: ASSSKGPRGANEQF
J: TRBJ2-1
D: NA
length: 14
V: TRBV11-1

CDR3: ASSLGTGYGYT
J: TRBJ1-2
D: TRBD1
length: 11
V: TRBV25-1

CDR3: ASSISDSTSTDTQY
J: TRBJ2-3
D: NA
length: 14
V: TRBV27

CDR3: ASSQHTSGGEVIENEQF
J: TRBJ2-1
D: TRBD2
length: 17
V: TRBV4-1

CDR3: ASSDQGYEQY
J: TRBJ2-7
D: NA
length: 10
V: TRBV2

CDR3: ASSFSGGRETQY
J: TRBJ2-5
D: TRBD2
length: 12
V: TRBV7-9

CDR3: ASSFSVDTQY
J: TRBJ2-3
D: NA
length: 10
V: TRBV7-9

CDR3: ASCANTGELF
J: TRBJ2-2
D: NA
length: 10
V: TRBV11-3

CDR3: ASHPGQLGDYT
J: TRBJ1-2
D: NA
length: 11
V: TRBV18

CDR3: ASSQDSRGRYYGYT
J: TRBJ1-2
D: NA
length: 14
V: TRBV4-1

CDR3: SVLTRGRDEQY
J: TRBJ2-7
D: NA
length: 11
V: TRBV29-1

CDR3: ASGVGYPGDTLSGELF
J: TRBJ2-2
D: NA
length: 16
V: TRBV12-5

CDR3: ASSPPWDYQETQY
J: TRBJ2-5
D: NA
length: 13
V: TRBV7-2

CDR3: ASSLSGGAATGELF
J: TRBJ2-2
D: TRBD2
length: 14
V: TRBV7-8

CDR3: ATTPRGSGNTIY
J: TRBJ1-3
D: NA
length: 12
V: TRBV15

CDR3: ASSLASVNTGELF
J: TRBJ2-2
D: NA
length: 13
V: TRBV5-4

CDR3: ASSNSNYGYT
J: TRBJ1-2
D: NA
length: 10
V: TRBV6-1

CDR3: ASSRGARDTEAF
J: TRBJ1-1
D: NA
length: 12
V: TRBV13

CDR3: ASSERGGAGNTIY
J: TRBJ1-3
D: NA
length: 13
V: TRBV6-1

CDR3: ASSISRTSGGEQF
J: TRBJ2-1
D: TRBD2
length: 13
V: TRBV7-8